One and the same sample provided the 27 T cell receptor beta chains below, sequenced in a study of blood T cell repertoires in COVID-19. Clones were sequenced by immunoSEQ multiplex PCR, and TCRdb holds only the in-frame ones, with some missing. In the table there are over 350,000 clones, 87% of which are singletons. Sequences were obtained from PBMCs or T cells enriched from blood (not recorded which). These receptors were collected from a woman in her 50s who had recovered from COVID-19.

The chain employs TRBV6-5 and TRBJ2-5; tentative D call: TRBD1 (5 bases). CDR3 size: 14 residues. Between the trimmed V and J ends, which lost 2 bases and 3 bases, there was a span of 10 bases. Germline lookup yields CDR1 MNHEY and CDR2 SVGAGI. CDR3 amino acids: CASSYETEKETQYF. The CDR3 DNA follows: TGTGCCAGCAGTTACGAGACAGAAAAAGAGACCCAGTACTTC.

The chain links TRBV7-2 to TRBJ2-3, with D perhaps matching TRBD2 (7 bases). V was shortened by 2 bases and J by 7 bases, with 25 bases between the two germline ends. Germline CDR1 and CDR2: SGHTA and FQGNSA. The CDR3 is made up of 18 amino acids. CDR3 residues: CASSLRGGLAAGDNTQYF. Written as DNA, the CDR3 is TGTGCCAGCAGCTTAAGGGGGGGGCTAGCGGCCGGTGATAATACGCAGTATTTT.

This clone was recorded only once. The chain couples TRBV18 to TRBJ2-1; 8 bases are a match to TRBD2. The germline gives CDR1 KGHSH, CDR2 LQKENI. CDR3 size: 13 residues. J lost 6 bases, V lost 3 bases, and 1 base had no gene match. The CDR3 DNA follows: TGTGCCAGCTCACCGAGCGGGGGCAATGAGCAGTTCTTC. Translating gives CASSPSGGNEQFF.

This chain uses TRBV7-9 with TRBJ2-7; the match to TRBD1 covers 7 bases. CDR3 length equals 12 residues. Germline V gives CDR1 SEHNR, CDR2 FQNEAQ (reference sequence). The junction had 3 bases not matched to a gene; V was cut back by 5 bases and J by 5 bases. The CDR3 loop reads CASSTTGDEQYF. CDR3 in DNA: TGTGCCAGCAGCACTACAGGGGACGAGCAGTACTTC.

The J gene is TRBJ2-7, the V gene TRBV28; D gene uncertain. CDR1 and CDR2 from the germline V gene are MDHEN and SYDVKM. The CDR3 is 13 residues long. The germline V and J ends were trimmed by 3 bases and 1 base, with 7 bases remaining between them. The CDR3 is CASSLGPSYEQYF. The CDR3 DNA sequence: TGTGCCAGCAGTTTGGGCCCTTCCTACGAGCAGTACTTC.

The CDR3 DNA reads as TGTGCCAGCAGTCTCGACACCTCCTACGAGCAGTACTTC. Encoded protein: CASSLDTSYEQYF. The V and J genes are TRBV5-8 and TRBJ2-7; D unclear. Germline values: CDR1 SGHTS, CDR2 YDEGEE. Deletions cut 5 bases from V and 0 bases from J, with 9 bases between. This CDR3 has 13 amino acids. Supplemented by reference TRBV5-8 and TRBJ2-7, the full variable domain reads EAGVTQSPTHLIKTRGQQATLRCSPISGHTSVYWYQQALGLGLQFLLWYDEGEERNRGNFPPRFSGRQFPNYSSELNVNALELEDSALYLCASSLDTSYEQYFGPGTRLTVT.

There are a few counts of this clone. This chain connects TRBV10-3 to TRBJ1-2; a possible D gene is TRBD1 (6 bases). Germline V CDR1 and CDR2: ENHRY, SYGVKD. This CDR3 has 14 residues. Trimming took off 1 base at V and 8 bases at J, with 14 bases between the two ends. The CDR3 DNA follows: TGTGCCATCAGTGAGTTTGAGACAGGCAGGGGCTACACCTTC. Protein product: CAISEFETGRGYTF.

The rearrangement joins TRBV11-3 to TRBJ2-2, with D hard to call. The CDR3 totals 14 residues. V gave up 3 bases and J gave up 5 bases, with 10 bases separating them. Germline CDR1 and CDR2: SGHNT and YENEEA. Here the CDR3 DNA reads TGTGCCAGCAGCTTGAGTGGCGGTACCGGGGAGCTGTTTTTT. It translates to CASSLSGGTGELFF. The full variable domain, completed using reference TRBV11-3 and TRBJ2-2, is EAGVVQSPRYKIIEKKQPVAFWCNPISGHNTLYWYLQNLGQGPELLIRYENEEAVDDSQLPKDRFSAERLKGVDSTLKIQPAELGDSAVYLCASSLSGGTGELFFGEGSRLTVL.

This sequence joins TRBV7-2 and TRBJ2-7; TRBD1 agrees at 9 bases. This CDR3 is 15 amino acids long. V lost 5 bases and J lost 5; bases outside the gene matches: 10. Germline CDR1 is SGHTA and CDR2 is FQGNSA. The CDR3, as DNA: TGTGCCAGCAGCCGGGGGGACAGGGATCGGAACGAGCAGTACTTC. Its translation is CASSRGDRDRNEQYF.

The chain employs TRBV2 and TRBJ1-3, with TRBD1 matching 8 bases. Germline CDR1 is SNHLY and CDR2 is FYNNEI. V lost 8 bases to trimming and J lost 1 base; unmatched junction nucleotides: 4. The CDR3 is made up of 14 amino acids. DNA of the CDR3: TGTGCCAGCGGACAGGGCAATTCTGGAAACACCATATATTTT. Residues: CASGQGNSGNTIYF.

The V and J genes are TRBV5-5 and TRBJ1-1, with D perhaps matching TRBD1 (5 bases). The germline gives CDR1 SGHKS, CDR2 YYEKEE (reference sequence). There are 17 residues in the CDR3. V was trimmed by 0 bases and J by 1 base, leaving 16 bases between them. Here the CDR3 reads CASSLEYRPSGNTEAFF. For the CDR3, the DNA is TGTGCCAGCAGCTTGGAGTACAGGCCTTCGGGGAACACTGAAGCTTTCTTT.

The J gene is TRBJ2-2, the V gene TRBV6-5; D may be TRBD2 (6 bases). The CDR3 length is 15 residues. CDR1 is MNHEY, CDR2 SVGAGI, per germline. V was pared by 6 bases and J by 3 bases, with 14 bases between. The CDR3 here is CASRREWGDTGELFF. The CDR3 coding sequence is TGTGCCAGCAGACGTGAATGGGGGGACACCGGGGAGCTGTTTTTT.

The V call is TRBV3-1 (or the pseudogene TRBV3-2), the J call TRBJ2-7, with TRBD2 matching over 10 bases. Per germline, CDR1 LGHDT and CDR2 YNNKEL (reference sequence). With V trimmed by 2 bases and J by 4 bases, 8 bases remained unmatched. This CDR3 has 16 residues. The CDR3 loop reads CASSQPTSGALYEQYF. DNA of the CDR3: TGTGCCAGCAGCCAACCAACTAGCGGGGCCCTATACGAGCAGTACTTC.

This chain connects TRBV12-3 or TRBV12-4 to TRBJ2-3, with a tentative D call TRBD2 (7 bases). The CDR3 extends over 12 amino acids. V shed 7 bases and J shed 7 bases, with 12 bases lying between them. CDR3 nucleotides: TGTGCCAGCACGGGGGGCCTGAATACGCAGTATTTT. This codes for CASTGGLNTQYF.

The chain uses TRBV2 and TRBJ1-5; TRBD1 matches at 7 bases. The germline gives CDR1 SNHLY, CDR2 FYNNEI. With V trimmed by 6 bases and J by 6 bases, 11 bases remained unmatched. The CDR3 extends over 15 amino acids. The CDR3 loop reads CASRQQGNRGQPQHF. CDR3 nucleotides: TGTGCCAGCAGACAACAGGGTAACAGGGGTCAGCCCCAGCATTTT.

The chain is built from TRBV3-1 (or the pseudogene TRBV3-2) and TRBJ1-2; possibly TRBD1 for D (5 bases). This CDR3 is 14 amino acids long. V lost 1 base to trimming and J lost 8 bases, with 14 bases between them. Germline V gene lookup returns CDR1 LGHDT and CDR2 YNNKEL (reference sequence). The CDR3 bases are TGTGCCAGCAGCCAAGGAATAACGGGGGGAGGCTACACCTTC. This encodes CASSQGITGGGYTF.

The chain employs TRBV20-1 and TRBJ1-2; D remains ambiguous. V lost 2 bases and J 6 bases, leaving 7 bases between the germline ends. CDR1 and CDR2 (germline): DFQATT, SNEGSKA (reference sequence). The CDR3 consists of 11 residues. The CDR3 loop is CSARRSDGYTF. The CDR3 nucleotides are TGCAGTGCTAGACGGTCTGATGGCTACACCTTC.

The chain combines TRBV6-5 with TRBJ2-1; 7 positions agree with TRBD1. Germline V gene lookup returns CDR1 MNHEY and CDR2 SVGAGI. V lost 7 bases, J lost 5 bases, and 5 bases stayed unmatched. There are 13 residues in the CDR3. This chain's CDR3 is CASTGQLNNEQFF. CDR3 in DNA: TGTGCCAGCACGGGACAGCTAAACAATGAGCAGTTCTTC.

This clone was found a few times. The chain couples TRBV7-9 to TRBJ2-7, with D perhaps matching TRBD1 (6 bases). The V and J ends lost 2 bases and 0 bases respectively, with 20 bases between them. The CDR3 sequence is 18 residues long. Germline CDR1 reads SEHNR; CDR2 reads FQNEAQ (reference sequence). Here the CDR3 reads CASSLNTGTSYLSYEQYF. The DNA for the CDR3 is TGTGCCAGCAGCTTAAACACAGGGACCTCCTATCTCTCCTACGAGCAGTACTTC. Based on the CDR3 plus reference TRBV7-9 and TRBJ2-7, the full variable domain is DTGVSQNPRHKITKRGQNVTFRCDPISEHNRLYWYRQTLGQGPEFLTYFQNEAQLEKSRLLSDRFSAERPKGSFSTLEIQRTEQGDSAMYLCASSLNTGTSYLSYEQYFGPGTRLTVT.

The chain links TRBV2 to TRBJ2-1; 7 bases line up with TRBD1. Germline CDR1 and CDR2: SNHLY and FYNNEI. This CDR3 contains 14 residues. The V and J ends lost 7 bases and 4 bases, in that order; junction bases with no gene match: 7. CDR3 DNA: TGTGCCAGCATGGACAGGCGAGGATACAATGAGCAGTTCTTC. Translated, it gives CASMDRRGYNEQFF. Full variable domain (outside the CDR3, taken from reference TRBV2 and TRBJ2-1): EPEVTQTPSHQVTQMGQEVILRCVPISNHLYFYWYRQILGQKVEFLVSFYNNEISEKSEIFDDQFSVERPDGSNFTLKIRSTKLEDSAMYFCASMDRRGYNEQFFGPGTRLTVL.

Many counts were recorded for this clone. The chain carries TRBV7-6 and TRBJ2-1; 9 nucleotides align to TRBD1. The junction had 16 bases not matched to a gene; V was cut back by 3 bases and J by 7 bases. In germline, CDR1 is SGHVS, CDR2 FNYEAQ. The CDR3 has 18 amino acids. In nucleotides, the CDR3 is TGTGCCAGCAGCTTCGAGATGGGCGGGACAGGGTTAGAGAATGAGCAGTTCTTC. It specifies CASSFEMGGTGLENEQFF.

The V call is TRBV6-5, the J call TRBJ1-4; D is possibly TRBD1 (6 bases). CDR3 length equals 14 residues. V shed 5 bases and J shed 4 bases, with 11 bases lying between them. Germline CDR1 and CDR2: MNHEY and SVGAGI. The CDR3: CASSTTDSNEKLFF. CDR3 bases: TGTGCCAGCAGTACGACGGACAGTAATGAAAAACTGTTTTTT.

This rearrangement joins TRBV11-3 to TRBJ1-2; D gene unclear. Trimming pared 3 bases from V and 4 bases from J, leaving 6 bases between. This CDR3 region has 12 residues. Germline CDR1 and CDR2: SGHNT and YENEEA. The CDR3 DNA reads TGTGCCAGCAGCTTTTCCTTCTATGGCTACACCTTC. It encodes CASSFSFYGYTF. Full variable domain (rest looked up from reference TRBV11-3 and TRBJ1-2): EAGVVQSPRYKIIEKKQPVAFWCNPISGHNTLYWYLQNLGQGPELLIRYENEEAVDDSQLPKDRFSAERLKGVDSTLKIQPAELGDSAVYLCASSFSFYGYTFGSGTRLTVV.

The chain combines TRBV28 with TRBJ2-1; the match to TRBD2 covers 13 bases. Trimming cost V 6 bases and J 5 bases; bases outside gene matches: 7. This CDR3 region has 16 residues. In germline, CDR1 is MDHEN, CDR2 SYDVKM. The CDR3 DNA is TGTGCCAGCAGCAAGGGACTAGCGGGGATAAACAATGAGCAGTTCTTC. Its translation is CASSKGLAGINNEQFF.

DNA for the CDR3: TGTGCCAGCAGACCGAGGGCGAGCTATGGCTACACCTTC. As protein: CASRPRASYGYTF. The chain joins TRBV12-3 or TRBV12-4 to TRBJ1-2; D not resolved. The CDR3 is made up of 13 amino acids. Trimming took 6 bases from V and 4 from J, leaving 12 bases between them.

This clone showed up just a few times. CDR3 protein: CASSIPGQGSQPQHF. The CDR3 DNA is TGTGCCAGTAGTATCCCGGGACAGGGTAGTCAGCCCCAGCATTTT. The chain carries TRBV19 and TRBJ1-5; TRBD1 aligns across 9 bases. Germline loops: CDR1 LNHDA, CDR2 SQIVND (reference sequence). CDR3 size: 15 residues. Trimming removed 3 bases from V and 6 bases from J; junction bases left unmatched: 6. The variable domain in full, completed from reference TRBV19 and TRBJ1-5, reads DGGITQSPKYLFRKEGQNVTLSCEQNLNHDAMYWYRQDPGQGLRLIYYSQIVNDFQKGDIAEGYSVSREKKESFPLTVTSAQKNPTAFYLCASSIPGQGSQPQHFGDGTRLSIL.

The chain carries TRBV2 and TRBJ2-5, with D maybe TRBD2 (7 bases). This CDR3 comprises 13 residues. V was clipped by 11 bases and J by 0 bases, with 13 bases between them. Germline V gives CDR1 SNHLY, CDR2 FYNNEI. The CDR3 is CAAKGGYQETQYF. CDR3 coding DNA: TGTGCCGCCAAGGGGGGGTACCAAGAGACCCAGTACTTC. Filled out from reference TRBV2 and TRBJ2-5, the complete variable domain reads EPEVTQTPSHQVTQMGQEVILRCVPISNHLYFYWYRQILGQKVEFLVSFYNNEISEKSEIFDDQFSVERPDGSNFTLKIRSTKLEDSAMYFCAAKGGYQETQYFGPGTRLLVL.